The following is a T cell receptor beta chain sequence with its context. Trimming took 1 base from V and 6 from J, leaving 17 bases between them. Germline V gene data show CDR1 as SGHRS and CDR2 as YFSETQ. The CDR3 sequence is 15 residues long. The sample originates from a study of patients and donors after allogeneic stem cell transplantation. TCRdb re-analysed the RT-PCR reads in MiXCR, keeping a single row per CDR3 protein. The table has 900,000 to 1,000,000 distinct CDR3 sequences, roughly 18% seen once. This receptor was taken from a human donor who was either an allogeneic HSCT recipient or a stem cell or donor lymphocyte infusion donor (not recorded which). It is not recorded whose cells these are; they may come from a transplant donor. The sequencing input was blood, either unsorted or a sorted T cell fraction (not recorded which). The V call is TRBV5-1, the J call TRBJ2-7, with D perhaps matching TRBD2 (6 bases). CDR3 amino acids: CASSLLGTNGGEQYF. CDR3 coding DNA: TGCGCCAGCAGCTTGTTGGGCACTAACGGGGGCGAGCAGTACTTC.